Sequencing of this T cell receptor beta chain was carried out in a study of shared clonotypes between healthy human individuals. Trimming removed 7 bases from V and 3 bases from J, with 13 bases in between. The CDR3 extends over 14 amino acids. CDR1 SGHRS and CDR2 YFSETQ come from the germline V gene. Using immunoSEQ multiplex PCR, the repertoire was profiled, and TCRdb retains in-frame clones only, with some absent. The table includes 2 million to 2.5 million clones, more than 80% detected once. A remark on this clone: Its target is not known.

Study conclusions and caveats: The generation probabilities recorded for non-shared clonotypes fell below those of clonotypes shared by all four donors. Rarefaction gave evidence that sorted-subset sequencing remained incomplete despite large depth.

This sequence was found in a man aged 18 to 29 in good health. Some clones in this sample may be carry-over from other donors' samples. The chain carries TRBV5-1 and TRBJ2-2; D may match TRBD1 or TRBD2 (5 bases each). The sequencing sample was made of naive CD4+ T cells from PBMCs. Subset of the sample: CD45RA+ positively selected. CDR3 amino acids: CASDRGTHTGELFF. The CDR3 DNA reads TGCGCCAGCGACCGAGGGACGCACACCGGGGAGCTGTTTTTT. The full variable domain, rest sourced from reference TRBV5-1 and TRBJ2-2, is KAGVTQTPRYLIKTRGQQVTLSCSPISGHRSVSWYQQTPGQGLQFLFEYFSETQRNKGNFPGRFSGRQFSNSRSEMNVSTLELGDSALYLCASDRGTHTGELFFGEGSRLTVL.